These T cell receptor beta chains were read from a single sample in a study of T cells in narcolepsy. Some clones are missing from TCRdb's copy, which holds only in-frame ones; the method was immunoSEQ multiplex PCR. The sample shows tens of thousands of clones, approximately 83% of them seen only once. The source material was CD45RA- memory CD4+ T cells from PBMCs. The receptors originated from a human donor with narcolepsy. CDR3s include the opening cysteine and the closing phenylalanine or tryptophan. The D gene is left open where the match is weak. Part of the rows lack a size; the others show once, few, many or a class for expanded clones.

d_gene: TRBD2; j_gene: TRBJ2-1; abundance: -; v_gene: TRBV9; CDR3aa: CASSPTSGATLEQFF; CDR3nt: TGTGCCAGCAGCCCGACTAGCGGGGCCACCCTTGAGCAGTTCTTC
d_gene: TRBD2; j_gene: TRBJ2-1; abundance: -; v_gene: TRBV6-5; CDR3aa: CASSYWLADYNEQFF; CDR3nt: TGTGCCAGCAGTTATTGGCTAGCGGACTACAATGAGCAGTTCTTC
d_gene: -; j_gene: TRBJ2-7; abundance: few; v_gene: TRBV2; CDR3aa: CASSEAEAGRYF; CDR3nt: TGTGCCAGCAGTGAAGCAGAGGCAGGGAGGTACTTC
d_gene: -; j_gene: TRBJ2-1; abundance: -; v_gene: TRBV7-3; CDR3aa: CASSHAEGEQFF; CDR3nt: TGTGCCAGCAGCCACGCGGAGGGTGAGCAGTTCTTC
d_gene: -; j_gene: TRBJ2-7; abundance: -; v_gene: TRBV19; CDR3aa: CASSPGHPYEQYF; CDR3nt: TGTGCCAGTAGCCCGGGACATCCCTACGAGCAGTACTTC
d_gene: TRBD1; j_gene: TRBJ2-7; abundance: once; v_gene: TRBV28; CDR3aa: CASTRTGESYEQYF; CDR3nt: TGTGCCAGCACCCGGACAGGGGAGTCCTACGAGCAGTACTTC
d_gene: -; j_gene: TRBJ1-3; abundance: -; v_gene: TRBV11-2; CDR3aa: CASSLKSGARDTIYF; CDR3nt: TGTGCCAGCAGCTTAAAATCAGGGGCCCGGGACACCATATATTTT
d_gene: TRBD1; j_gene: TRBJ1-1; abundance: once; v_gene: TRBV7-9; CDR3aa: CASSPRGQGFTEAFF; CDR3nt: TGTGCCAGCAGCCCCCGGGGACAGGGGTTCACTGAAGCTTTCTTT
d_gene: -; j_gene: TRBJ1-3; abundance: -; v_gene: TRBV29-1; CDR3aa: CSVRTGLNSGNTIYF; CDR3nt: TGCAGCGTTAGGACGGGACTGAACTCTGGAAACACCATATATTTT
d_gene: TRBD1; j_gene: TRBJ1-1; abundance: -; v_gene: TRBV6-6; CDR3aa: CMGGQGGAIPEAFF; CDR3nt: TGTATGGGGGGACAGGGTGGAGCGATACCTGAAGCTTTCTTT
d_gene: -; j_gene: TRBJ2-7; abundance: -; v_gene: TRBV21-1; CDR3aa: CASSKDTKSSYEQYF; CDR3nt: TGTGCCAGCAGCAAAGACACAAAGTCATCCTACGAGCAGTACTTC
d_gene: -; j_gene: TRBJ1-1; abundance: -; v_gene: TRBV5-6; CDR3aa: CASSPSREIEAFF; CDR3nt: TGTGCCAGCAGCCCATCACGGGAAATTGAAGCTTTCTTT
d_gene: -; j_gene: TRBJ2-7; abundance: -; v_gene: TRBV6-5; CDR3aa: CASSYTGKSYEQYF; CDR3nt: TGTGCCAGCAGTTACACAGGCAAGTCCTACGAGCAGTACTTC
d_gene: -; j_gene: TRBJ2-5; abundance: -; v_gene: TRBV5-1; CDR3aa: CASSLAGRTEETQYF; CDR3nt: TGCGCCAGCAGCTTGGCCGGCAGGACTGAAGAGACCCAGTACTTC
d_gene: TRBD2; j_gene: TRBJ2-3; abundance: -; v_gene: TRBV19; CDR3aa: CASSQPGLAGTTDTQYF; CDR3nt: TGTGCCAGTAGCCAACCGGGACTAGCGGGGACCACAGATACGCAGTATTTT
d_gene: -; j_gene: TRBJ2-7; abundance: -; v_gene: TRBV6-5; CDR3aa: CASSPGVGEQYF; CDR3nt: TGTGCCAGCAGTCCCGGGGTCGGGGAGCAGTACTTC
d_gene: -; j_gene: TRBJ1-6; abundance: -; v_gene: TRBV14; CDR3aa: CASSQDREYRNSPLHF; CDR3nt: TGTGCCAGCAGCCAAGACCGGGAGTATCGCAATTCACCCCTCCACTTT
d_gene: TRBD1; j_gene: TRBJ1-1; abundance: -; v_gene: TRBV19; CDR3aa: CASSATGKNTEAFF; CDR3nt: TGTGCCAGTAGTGCGACAGGGAAGAACACTGAAGCTTTCTTT
d_gene: -; j_gene: TRBJ2-7; abundance: -; v_gene: TRBV28; CDR3aa: CASSLLGGGYEQYF; CDR3nt: TGTGCCAGCAGTCTCCTGGGGGGTGGATACGAGCAGTACTTC
d_gene: -; j_gene: TRBJ2-1; abundance: -; v_gene: TRBV5-1; CDR3aa: CASSSDEGGWSYNEQFF; CDR3nt: TGCGCCAGCAGCTCGGATGAGGGGGGATGGTCCTACAATGAGCAGTTCTTC
d_gene: -; j_gene: TRBJ2-7; abundance: -; v_gene: TRBV11-3; CDR3aa: CASSSRGYEQYF; CDR3nt: TGTGCCAGCAGCTCCAGGGGTTACGAGCAGTACTTC
d_gene: -; j_gene: TRBJ1-6; abundance: -; v_gene: TRBV19; CDR3aa: CASSTSQGSNSPLHF; CDR3nt: TGTGCCAGTAGTACGTCACAGGGAAGTAATTCACCCCTCCACTTT
d_gene: -; j_gene: TRBJ1-5; abundance: -; v_gene: TRBV19; CDR3aa: CASSPSSHRNQPQHF; CDR3nt: TGTGCCAGTAGCCCGTCGAGTCATCGGAATCAGCCCCAGCATTTT
d_gene: TRBD1; j_gene: TRBJ1-1; abundance: -; v_gene: TRBV14; CDR3aa: CASSRQGRDTEAFF; CDR3nt: TGTGCCAGCAGCCGACAGGGTAGAGACACTGAAGCTTTCTTT
d_gene: -; j_gene: TRBJ1-2; abundance: -; v_gene: TRBV27; CDR3aa: CASSLRQSYGYTF; CDR3nt: TGTGCCAGCAGTTTAAGACAGTCCTATGGCTACACCTTC
d_gene: -; j_gene: TRBJ1-5; abundance: -; v_gene: TRBV6-1; CDR3aa: CASSEAHSNQPQHF; CDR3nt: TGTGCCAGCAGTGAAGCGCATAGCAATCAGCCCCAGCATTTT
d_gene: -; j_gene: TRBJ2-7; abundance: once; v_gene: TRBV4-2; CDR3aa: CASSQDGNNIAEQYF; CDR3nt: TGTGCCAGCAGCCAAGATGGGAATAATATCGCCGAGCAGTACTTC
d_gene: -; j_gene: TRBJ1-2; abundance: -; v_gene: TRBV6-4; CDR3aa: CASSPRRGGPYYGYTF; CDR3nt: TGTGCCAGCAGCCCCAGGAGGGGCGGTCCCTACTATGGCTACACCTTC
d_gene: -; j_gene: TRBJ1-2; abundance: -; v_gene: TRBV19; CDR3aa: CASSARVISYGYTF; CDR3nt: TGTGCCAGTAGTGCTCGGGTCATTTCCTATGGCTACACCTTC
d_gene: TRBD2; j_gene: TRBJ2-1; abundance: -; v_gene: TRBV28; CDR3aa: CASSLGGGLGEQFF; CDR3nt: TGTGCCAGCAGCCTAGGCGGGGGGCTGGGTGAGCAGTTCTTC
d_gene: -; j_gene: TRBJ1-2; abundance: -; v_gene: TRBV6-5; CDR3aa: CASSWLGAAHYTF; CDR3nt: TGTGCCAGCAGTTGGCTCGGGGCAGCCCACTACACCTTC
d_gene: -; j_gene: TRBJ1-2; abundance: -; v_gene: TRBV6-1; CDR3aa: CASSNQWGDGYTF; CDR3nt: TGTGCCAGCAGTAATCAGTGGGGAGACGGCTACACCTTC
d_gene: -; j_gene: TRBJ1-3; abundance: -; v_gene: TRBV4-2; CDR3aa: CASSQEVPRSGSGNTIYF; CDR3nt: TGTGCCAGCAGCCAAGAAGTCCCGCGCTCGGGTTCTGGAAACACCATATATTTT
d_gene: -; j_gene: TRBJ2-7; abundance: medium-sized; v_gene: TRBV2; CDR3aa: CASSPDSSYEQYF; CDR3nt: TGTGCCAGCAGCCCCGACAGTTCCTACGAGCAGTACTTC
d_gene: -; j_gene: TRBJ2-7; abundance: -; v_gene: TRBV6-5; CDR3aa: CASGDPGALYEQYF; CDR3nt: TGTGCCAGCGGAGACCCAGGAGCCCTATACGAGCAGTACTTC
d_gene: -; j_gene: TRBJ2-2; abundance: -; v_gene: TRBV19; CDR3aa: CASSMEIGTGELFF; CDR3nt: TGTGCCAGTAGTATGGAGATAGGGACCGGGGAGCTGTTTTTT
d_gene: -; j_gene: TRBJ2-7; abundance: few; v_gene: TRBV6-1; CDR3aa: CASSEIQTAQYF; CDR3nt: TGTGCCAGCAGTGAAATACAGACCGCGCAGTACTTC
d_gene: -; j_gene: TRBJ2-7; abundance: -; v_gene: TRBV30; CDR3aa: CAWRGTFSTPYEQYF; CDR3nt: TGTGCCTGGCGAGGGACATTCTCAACCCCCTACGAGCAGTACTTC
d_gene: -; j_gene: TRBJ1-4; abundance: -; v_gene: TRBV18; CDR3aa: CASSQGNEKLFF; CDR3nt: TGTGCCAGCTCACAGGGGAATGAAAAACTGTTTTTT
d_gene: TRBD2; j_gene: TRBJ2-3; abundance: -; v_gene: TRBV9; CDR3aa: CASGRRGGVTDTQYF; CDR3nt: TGTGCCTCGGGGAGGCGGGGGGGTGTCACAGATACGCAGTATTTT
d_gene: -; j_gene: TRBJ2-3; abundance: few; v_gene: TRBV7-8; CDR3aa: CASSLVEGTDTQYF; CDR3nt: TGTGCCAGCAGCTTAGTTGAGGGGACAGATACGCAGTATTTT
d_gene: -; j_gene: TRBJ1-2; abundance: -; v_gene: TRBV5-4; CDR3aa: CASSLAAQPTYTF; CDR3nt: TGTGCCAGCAGCTTGGCCGCACAGCCCACTTACACCTTC
d_gene: TRBD2; j_gene: TRBJ2-1; abundance: -; v_gene: TRBV7-2; CDR3aa: CASSSSGRINEQFF; CDR3nt: TGTGCCAGCAGCTCTAGCGGGAGGATCAATGAGCAGTTCTTC
d_gene: TRBD1; j_gene: TRBJ2-7; abundance: -; v_gene: TRBV11-3; CDR3aa: CASSTSGTGNEQYF; CDR3nt: TGTGCCAGCAGCACGAGCGGGACAGGGAACGAGCAGTACTTC
d_gene: -; j_gene: TRBJ1-1; abundance: -; v_gene: TRBV4-1; CDR3aa: CASSQDGGGREGFF; CDR3nt: TGCGCCAGCAGCCAAGATGGGGGAGGCAGGGAGGGTTTCTTT
d_gene: TRBD1; j_gene: TRBJ2-1; abundance: -; v_gene: TRBV4-3; CDR3aa: CASSQVIATGAEQFF; CDR3nt: TGCGCCAGCAGCCAAGTGATAGCGACAGGGGCCGAGCAGTTCTTC
d_gene: TRBD2; j_gene: TRBJ2-7; abundance: -; v_gene: TRBV19; CDR3aa: CASSMGTSGITYEQYF; CDR3nt: TGTGCCAGTAGTATGGGCACTAGCGGAATTACCTACGAGCAGTACTTC
d_gene: TRBD2; j_gene: TRBJ2-1; abundance: -; v_gene: TRBV5-1; CDR3aa: CASSFRTTTGTSGGYNEQFF; CDR3nt: TGCGCCAGCAGCTTCCGAACAACTACCGGGACTAGCGGGGGGTACAATGAGCAGTTCTTC
d_gene: -; j_gene: TRBJ1-5; abundance: -; v_gene: TRBV5-6; CDR3aa: CASSLAQAINQPQHF; CDR3nt: TGTGCCAGCAGCTTGGCCCAGGCCATCAATCAGCCCCAGCATTTT
d_gene: -; j_gene: TRBJ2-7; abundance: -; v_gene: TRBV11-2; CDR3aa: CASSPRQVTYEQYF; CDR3nt: TGTGCCAGCAGCCCCCGTCAAGTGACCTACGAGCAGTACTTC
d_gene: -; j_gene: TRBJ2-7; abundance: once; v_gene: TRBV18; CDR3aa: CASSPQQGSGEQYF; CDR3nt: TGTGCCAGCTCACCACAGCAGGGTTCGGGCGAGCAGTACTTC
d_gene: -; j_gene: TRBJ1-4; abundance: once; v_gene: TRBV6-5; CDR3aa: CASSYSLDNEKLFF; CDR3nt: TGTGCCAGCAGTTATAGCCTGGATAATGAAAAACTGTTTTTT
d_gene: -; j_gene: TRBJ2-5; abundance: few; v_gene: TRBV7-2; CDR3aa: CASSAFLVGTQYF; CDR3nt: TGTGCCAGCAGCGCTTTTCTAGTCGGGACCCAGTACTTC
d_gene: TRBD1; j_gene: TRBJ2-7; abundance: -; v_gene: TRBV30; CDR3aa: CACPMGQGSYEQYF; CDR3nt: TGTGCCTGCCCGATGGGACAGGGATCGTACGAGCAGTACTTC
d_gene: TRBD1; j_gene: TRBJ1-6; abundance: -; v_gene: TRBV7-6; CDR3aa: CASSMDRLYNSPLHF; CDR3nt: TGTGCCAGCAGCATGGACAGGCTCTATAATTCACCCCTCCACTTT
d_gene: TRBD2; j_gene: TRBJ2-7; abundance: -; v_gene: TRBV28; CDR3aa: CASSSGGYEQYF; CDR3nt: TGTGCCAGCAGTTCGGGGGGTTACGAGCAGTACTTC
d_gene: -; j_gene: TRBJ1-1; abundance: -; v_gene: TRBV11-3; CDR3aa: CASSQEGRMNTEAFF; CDR3nt: TGTGCCAGCAGCCAAGAGGGGCGGATGAACACTGAAGCTTTCTTT
d_gene: -; j_gene: TRBJ2-7; abundance: few; v_gene: TRBV6-1; CDR3aa: CASSERDGPYEQYF; CDR3nt: TGTGCCAGCAGTGAAAGGGACGGACCCTACGAGCAGTACTTC
d_gene: TRBD1; j_gene: TRBJ1-2; abundance: -; v_gene: TRBV7-2; CDR3aa: CASSLASGGNGYGYTF; CDR3nt: TGTGCCAGCAGCTTAGCGTCAGGGGGCAACGGCTATGGCTACACCTTC